This TCR beta chain was sequenced in a study of tumor-infiltrating lymphocytes in oesophageal squamous cell carcinoma. Germline V lookup: CDR1 SGHTA, CDR2 FQGTGA. The CDR3 is 16 residues long. With 2 bases clipped from V and 5 bases from J, the junction kept 8 bases outside the gene matches. Each CDR3 protein is one row after TCRdb ran MiXCR on the PCR reads. Of about 20,000 distinct CDR3 sequences in the sample, around 39% were seen once. The chain has TRBV7-3 and TRBJ2-1, with 8 bases that match TRBD2. Sequenced material: esophageal tumor tissue. The source is a male donor with esophageal squamous cell carcinoma. The CDR3 DNA is TGTGCCAGCAGCTTATACGGAGCGGGAGTGGACAATGAGCAGTTCTTC. Translated: CASSLYGAGVDNEQFF.